This TCR beta chain was retrieved from a study of CD8+ T cells in alopecia areata. Points from the study as a whole: Sequenced scalp T cells also include alphabeta T cells resident in normal skin.

CDR3 length equals 14 residues. CDR1 and CDR2 (germline): SGHNT, YYREEE (reference sequence). Losses at the gene ends were 4 bases for V and 3 bases for J; bases not matched to a gene: 3. With regard to this clone: Antigen unknown. Other DNA sequences in the sample encode the same CDR3.

As the sequencing template, cDNA was produced by extracting RNA and reverse transcribing it. Assay used: immunoSEQ multiplex PCR; TCRdb lists only in-frame clones, some missing. The data hold 50,000 to 80,000 clones, with around 47% observed a single time. The rearrangement links TRBV5-4 to TRBJ2-7; 11 bases fit TRBD1. Input material: NKG2D-low CD8+ T cells sorted from blood. This TCR derives from a human donor with alopecia areata. CDR3 residues: CASSPGTGGYEQYF. The CDR3 DNA reads TGTGCCAGCAGCCCCGGGACAGGGGGCTACGAGCAGTACTTC.